This T cell receptor (beta chain) originates from a study of T cells in tumors after PD-1 blockade. Study-level points and caveats: About 41% of tumor TCR clonotypes were also found in blood.

Only one count was recorded for this clone. No antigen is known for it. TCRdb keeps only in-frame clones here, not all; method: immunoSEQ multiplex PCR. The top ten hold under 15% of the sample, which has roughly 59,000 clones, roughly 75% seen once. The V end was cut by 5 bases, the J end by 10 bases, with 16 bases between. Per the germline V gene, CDR1 is LNHDA and CDR2 is SQIVND (reference sequence). The CDR3 runs 13 residues. The chain employs TRBV19 and TRBJ2-3, with D unclear. The source material was PBMCs, sampled before anti-PD-1 treatment. The clonotype comes from a human donor with basal cell carcinoma. This CDR3 reads CASSPMERVAQYF. The CDR3 nucleotides are TGTGCCAGTAGTCCCATGGAGCGTGTTGCGCAGTATTTT.